The 11 T cell receptor beta chains listed next were all sequenced from one sample in a study of CXCR3-negative and CXCR3-positive naive CD8 T cells. UMI-tagged TRB cDNA libraries were built via 5' RACE. After re-calling the 5' RACE reads, TCRdb lists one entry per CDR3 protein, DNA absent. The table lists approximately 96,000 distinct CDR3 sequences. No antigen has been identified for these receptors. Study findings and constraints: CXCR3-positive naive cells had more hydrophobic TRB CDR3s than CXCR3-negative naive cells.

Material for sequencing was naive CXCR3+ CD8+ T cells from blood. The subset is: CD45RO-CCR7+CD27+CD95- naive CD8+ T cells expressing CXCR3 (TNR3+). The receptors were sampled from a human donor in good health. Some clones in this sample may be carry-over from other donors' samples.

The chain is built from TRBV11-2 and TRBJ2-5; checking the TCRdb D call of TRBD2 is not possible without DNA. Looked up from germline, CDR1 is SGHAT and CDR2 is FQNNGV. This CDR3 spans 15 amino acids. CDR3 in amino acids: CASSLGGTSSETQYF.

The chain employs TRBV20-1 and TRBJ2-1; with no DNA, the TCRdb D assignment of TRBD2 cannot be verified. The CDR3 runs to 15 residues. CDR1 is DFQATT, CDR2 SNEGSKA, per germline (reference sequence). The CDR3 sequence is CSARAPLGDGNEQFF.

V is TRBV1 and J is TRBJ1-2. TRBV1 is tagged as a pseudogene. This CDR3 is 18 amino acids long. CDR3 sequence: CTSSQEGPGLTIFYGYTF.

The J gene is TRBJ2-7, the V gene TRBV5-1; TCRdb's D gene call, TRBD1, goes unchecked for lack of DNA. CDR3 length equals 16 residues. Germline V lookup: CDR1 SGHRS, CDR2 YFSETQ. The CDR3 spells CASSLARDRELHEQYF.

The chain couples TRBV29-1 to TRBJ2-1; TCRdb outputs TRBD2, but without DNA this stays unchecked. The CDR3 loop spans 13 amino acids. Looked up from germline, CDR1 is SQVTM and CDR2 is ANQGSEA. CDR3 sequence: CSVPGLAVNEQFF.

The chain links TRBV12-3 or TRBV12-4 to TRBJ2-3; TCRdb's D call of TRBD1 is untestable without DNA. The CDR3 is 15 residues long. The CDR3: CASSLAFGARDTQYF.

The chain joins TRBV7-8 to TRBJ2-5; the D call of TRBD1 rests on TCRdb alone, since no DNA is present to check it. The CDR3 covers 14 residues. Germline assignment: CDR1 SGHVS and CDR2 FQNEAQ. The CDR3 region is CASSRTGGLETQYF.

The V call is TRBV20-1, the J call TRBJ2-3; without DNA, the TCRdb call of TRBD1 cannot be checked. CDR1 is DFQATT and CDR2 is SNEGSKA in the germline V gene (reference sequence). The CDR3 consists of 13 residues. This CDR3 is CSATRDNPDTQYF.

The rearrangement links TRBV10-1 to TRBJ2-5; TCRdb's D call of TRBD2 is untestable without DNA. Germline V gene data show CDR1 as WNHNN and CDR2 as SYGVQD (reference sequence). CDR3 size: 15 residues. CDR3 sequence reads: CASSESAGGQGTQYF.

The chain has TRBV20-1 and TRBJ2-7; the TCRdb call, TRBD2, lacks DNA for checking. The CDR3 has 13 amino acids. Per the germline V gene, CDR1 is DFQATT and CDR2 is SNEGSKA (reference sequence). The CDR3 here is CSARELAGYEQYF.

V and J are TRBV6-6 and TRBJ2-1; with no DNA, the TCRdb D assignment of TRBD1 cannot be verified. The CDR3 has 16 amino acids. Germline CDR1 is MNHNY and CDR2 is SVGAGI (reference sequence). CDR3 sequence reads: CASSNLGQGANNEQFF.